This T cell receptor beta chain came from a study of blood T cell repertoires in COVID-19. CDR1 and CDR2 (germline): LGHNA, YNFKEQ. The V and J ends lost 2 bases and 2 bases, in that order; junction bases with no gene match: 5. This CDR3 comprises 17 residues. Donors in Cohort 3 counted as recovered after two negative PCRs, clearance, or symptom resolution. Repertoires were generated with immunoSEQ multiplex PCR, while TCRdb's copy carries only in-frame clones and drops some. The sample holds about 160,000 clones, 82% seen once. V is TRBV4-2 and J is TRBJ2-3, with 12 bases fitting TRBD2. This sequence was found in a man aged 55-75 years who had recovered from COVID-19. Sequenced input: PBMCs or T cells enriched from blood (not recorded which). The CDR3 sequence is CASSQSGTSGFTDTQYF. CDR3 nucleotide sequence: TGTGCCAGCAGCCAATCCGGGACTAGCGGGTTCACAGATACGCAGTATTTT.